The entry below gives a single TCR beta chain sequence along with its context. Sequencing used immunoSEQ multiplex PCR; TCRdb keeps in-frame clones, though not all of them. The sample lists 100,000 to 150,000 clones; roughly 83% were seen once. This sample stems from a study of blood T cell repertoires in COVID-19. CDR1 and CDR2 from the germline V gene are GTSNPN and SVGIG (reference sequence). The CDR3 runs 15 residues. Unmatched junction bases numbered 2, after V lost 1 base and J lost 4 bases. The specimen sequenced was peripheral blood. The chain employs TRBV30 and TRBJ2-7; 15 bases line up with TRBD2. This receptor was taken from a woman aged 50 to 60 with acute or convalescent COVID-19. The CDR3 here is CAWSAGTSGGYEQYF. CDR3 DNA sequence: TGTGCCTGGAGTGCGGGGACTAGCGGGGGGTACGAGCAGTACTTC.